This T cell receptor (beta chain) is from a study of blood T cell repertoires in COVID-19. The V gene's germline CDR1 is MDHEN and CDR2 SYDVKM. Deletions cut 6 bases from V and 4 bases from J, with 18 bases between. CDR3 length: 15 residues. The data were produced by immunoSEQ multiplex PCR, yet TCRdb's version contains in-frame clones alone and is incomplete. The sample lists about 200,000 clones; around 85% were seen once. The chain links TRBV28 to TRBJ1-2, with D maybe TRBD1 (6 bases). The TCR comes from a man aged 35 to 55 who had recovered from COVID-19. Sequencing was done on a sample of PBMCs or T cells enriched from blood (not recorded which). The CDR3 coding sequence is TGTGCCAGCAGGTACTACAGGGAAGTAACCTATGGCTACACCTTC. Translating it yields CASRYYREVTYGYTF.